This T cell receptor (beta chain) comes out of a study of cytomegalovirus exposure and HLA in healthy donors. Study-wide results and limits: A few CMV-associated chains were confirmed in vitro to be specific for CMV antigens.

Primers for the PCR totalled 60 Vbeta and 13 Jbeta. This table comes from immunoSEQ multiplex PCR, and its TCRdb copy is limited to in-frame clones, with some not included. The sample yields about 88,000 clones, just under 70% seen once. The V end lost 5 bases, the J end lost 4 bases, and 14 bases lay between the germline ends. Germline V CDR1 and CDR2: MNHNS, SASEGT. The CDR3 spans 15 residues. About this clone itself: Its antigen is currently unknown.

The clonotype comes from a man in his fifties in good health and CMV-seronegative. Sequenced input: PBMCs. V usage is TRBV6-1 and J usage is TRBJ2-2; D perhaps matches TRBD2 (5 bases). The CDR3 DNA reads as TGTGCCAGCAGTCCCCGAGCGGTGTCCACCGGGGAGCTGTTTTTT. It codes for CASSPRAVSTGELFF.